The rows below give T cell receptor beta chains drawn from one sample of a study of blood T cell repertoires in COVID-19. TCRdb's table, derived via immunoSEQ multiplex PCR, lists solely in-frame clones and lacks some. The sample lists roughly 160,000 clones, 65% to 80% occurring once. Material for sequencing was PBMCs or T cells enriched from blood (not recorded which). These receptors were collected from a woman aged 65 to 85 in a cohort exposed to, infected with or recovered from COVID-19 (not recorded which). Both conserved end residues are part of each CDR3. D genes are given only for firm matches. Size is stated for part of the rows, as once, few or many counts, or as a class when the clone is expanded.

v_call	j_call	d_call	clone_size	cdr3_aa	cdr3_nt
TRBV18	TRBJ2-7	-	-	CASADGVLGSDYEQYF	TGTGCCAGCGCAGACGGGGTTCTCGGCTCGGACTACGAGCAGTACTTC
TRBV7-2	TRBJ1-5	-	once	CASSLNQGLKQPQHF	TGTGCCAGCAGCTTAAACCAGGGGCTTAAGCAGCCCCAGCATTTT
TRBV6-5	TRBJ1-4	TRBD1	-	CASRTGGAGEKLFF	TGTGCCAGCAGGACAGGGGGCGCGGGTGAAAAACTGTTTTTT
TRBV5-4	TRBJ1-4	TRBD1	-	CASSDGQGLREKLFF	TGTGCCAGCAGCGACGGACAGGGGCTAAGAGAAAAACTGTTTTTT
TRBV27	TRBJ1-1	TRBD1	few	CASSLRTGGNTEAFF	TGTGCCAGCAGTCTTCGGACAGGGGGGAACACTGAAGCTTTCTTT
TRBV27	TRBJ1-4	TRBD1	-	CASSLSATGAGEKLFF	TGTGCCAGCAGTTTATCGGCGACAGGGGCTGGGGAAAAACTGTTTTTT
TRBV7-9	TRBJ1-5	-	-	CASSLGGGRSNQPQHF	TGTGCCAGCAGCTTAGGAGGGGGTCGGAGCAATCAGCCCCAGCATTTT
TRBV7-3	TRBJ1-1	TRBD1	-	CASSRQGAGTEAFF	TGTGCCAGCAGCCGACAGGGGGCTGGAACTGAAGCTTTCTTT
TRBV3-1/TRBV3-2	TRBJ1-2	TRBD1	-	CASSQETGYGYTF	TGTGCCAGCAGCCAGGAGACAGGGTATGGCTACACCTTC
TRBV2	TRBJ2-7	-	-	CASSDVTDSYEQYF	TGTGCCAGCAGTGACGTGACAGATTCCTACGAGCAGTACTTC
TRBV18	TRBJ2-2	TRBD1	-	CASSGQAAGELFF	TGTGCCAGCTCGGGACAGGCGGCCGGGGAGCTGTTTTTT
TRBV28	TRBJ1-2	-	-	CASRAPNRNYGYTF	TGTGCCAGCAGGGCCCCCAACAGGAACTATGGCTACACCTTC
TRBV7-9	TRBJ1-1	TRBD1	-	CASSLGADREAFF	TGTGCCAGCAGCCTAGGAGCGGACAGGGAAGCTTTCTTT
TRBV11-3	TRBJ2-3	-	-	CASSFGGRTDTQYF	TGTGCCAGCAGCTTCGGGGGACGCACAGATACGCAGTATTTT
TRBV7-9	TRBJ2-7	-	many	CASSPRRGLLEQYF	TGTGCCAGCAGCCCACGGCGGGGATTACTCGAGCAGTACTTC
TRBV15	TRBJ2-7	TRBD1	-	CATSRAGTGRSEQYF	TGTGCCACCAGCAGGGCCGGGACAGGGCGCAGCGAGCAGTACTTC
TRBV11-2	TRBJ2-1	-	-	CASSLGVQVYNEQFF	TGTGCCAGCAGCTTAGGAGTACAGGTTTACAATGAGCAGTTCTTC
TRBV15	TRBJ2-3	-	-	CATSREGSGPAADTQYF	TGTGCCACCAGCAGAGAGGGCAGCGGCCCCGCGGCAGATACGCAGTATTTT
TRBV7-2	TRBJ2-1	-	-	CASSFRGDPGSYNEQFF	TGTGCCAGCAGCTTCAGGGGGGACCCCGGCTCCTACAATGAGCAGTTCTTC
TRBV15	TRBJ2-7	-	-	CATSRQYPSYEQYF	TGTGCCACCAGCAGGCAGTACCCTAGCTACGAGCAGTACTTC
TRBV3-1/TRBV3-2	TRBJ1-1	TRBD1	-	CASSPGTGGWSRAFF	TGTGCCAGCAGCCCTGGGACAGGGGGTTGGTCTCGAGCTTTCTTT
TRBV28	TRBJ1-1	TRBD1	-	CASSSQGAGHTEAFF	TGTGCCAGCAGTTCCCAGGGGGCAGGTCACACTGAAGCTTTCTTT
TRBV4-1	TRBJ2-1	TRBD2	many	CASSRSGNDEQFF	TGCGCCAGCAGCCGTAGCGGGAATGATGAGCAGTTCTTC
TRBV27	TRBJ2-3	-	-	CASRKWGTGTDTQYF	TGTGCCAGCAGGAAATGGGGCACGGGCACAGATACGCAGTATTTT
TRBV2	TRBJ2-5	-	-	CASSPGTQQETQYF	TGTGCCAGCAGCCCCGGGACACAGCAAGAGACCCAGTACTTC
TRBV30	TRBJ2-2	-	-	CAWSQIQGLGELFF	TGTGCCTGGAGCCAAATACAGGGTTTAGGGGAGCTGTTTTTT
TRBV18	TRBJ2-2	-	few	CASSPQDSTGELFF	TGTGCCAGCTCACCCCAGGACAGCACCGGGGAGCTGTTTTTT
TRBV18	TRBJ1-3	-	-	CASSPKGLGNTIYF	TGTGCCAGCTCACCAAAGGGACTTGGAAACACCATATATTTT
TRBV28	TRBJ1-2	-	-	CASSPGGGGYTF	TGTGCCAGCAGTCCCGGGGGGGGCGGCTACACCTTC
TRBV2	TRBJ2-3	TRBD1	-	CASSAGQGAATQYF	TGTGCCAGCAGTGCGGGACAGGGGGCCGCTACGCAGTATTTT
TRBV24-1	TRBJ2-3	-	-	CATSDSPEAGFGTDTQYF	TGTGCCACCAGTGATTCCCCAGAGGCAGGGTTTGGCACAGATACGCAGTATTTT
TRBV7-9	TRBJ2-1	-	-	CASSLKTRQFF	TGTGCCAGCAGCTTAAAAACTAGGCAGTTCTTC
TRBV12-3/TRBV12-4	TRBJ1-2	-	-	CASAGEGGYTF	TGTGCCAGCGCGGGGGAGGGTGGCTACACCTTC
TRBV6-5	TRBJ1-1	TRBD1	few	CASTTQGTNTEAFF	TGTGCCAGCACCACACAGGGGACCAACACTGAAGCTTTCTTT
TRBV19	TRBJ1-5	TRBD1	-	CASSTSGQGNQPQHF	TGTGCCAGTAGTACCTCGGGACAGGGCAATCAGCCCCAGCATTTT
TRBV5-1	TRBJ2-3	-	-	CASSLGFRRSDTQYF	TGCGCCAGCAGCTTGGGATTTCGGAGGTCAGATACGCAGTATTTT
TRBV28	TRBJ1-5	-	-	CASSYAGGAGQPQHF	TGTGCCAGCAGTTACGCGGGGGGGGCCGGTCAGCCCCAGCATTTT
TRBV7-9	TRBJ2-1	TRBD1	-	CASSLEGTGPRNEQFF	TGTGCCAGCAGCTTAGAGGGGACAGGCCCTCGGAATGAGCAGTTCTTC
TRBV27	TRBJ1-2	TRBD1	-	CASSLSIGGQGGYTF	TGTGCCAGCAGTTTATCGATTGGGGGACAGGGAGGCTACACCTTC
TRBV7-6	TRBJ2-1	-	-	CASSLMGAAYNEQFF	TGTGCCAGCAGCTTAATGGGGGCGGCGTACAATGAGCAGTTCTTC
TRBV3-1/TRBV3-2	TRBJ1-5	-	-	CASSQAGSNNQPQHF	TGTGCCAGCAGCCAAGCAGGGTCCAACAATCAGCCCCAGCATTTT
TRBV7-3	TRBJ1-1	-	-	CASRAGPNTEAFF	TGTGCCAGCAGGGCAGGGCCGAACACTGAAGCTTTCTTT
TRBV18	TRBJ2-1	TRBD1	-	CASSLPQGALNNEQFF	TGTGCCAGCTCCCTCCCTCAGGGGGCGCTTAACAATGAGCAGTTCTTC
TRBV2	TRBJ2-1	TRBD1	-	CATSKDRGHNEQFF	TGTGCCACCTCGAAGGACAGGGGCCACAATGAGCAGTTCTTC
TRBV7-2	TRBJ1-4	TRBD1	-	CASSLDWTGKLFF	TGTGCCAGCAGCTTAGATTGGACAGGGAAACTGTTTTTT
TRBV5-1	TRBJ2-7	-	-	CASRRLLQGTRNEQYF	TGCGCCAGCAGGCGACTTTTACAGGGTACGAGGAACGAGCAGTACTTC
TRBV19	TRBJ2-2	TRBD1	-	CACNRDRDTGELFF	TGTGCCTGCAACCGGGACAGGGATACCGGGGAGCTGTTTTTT
TRBV5-4	TRBJ2-1	-	-	CASSHRTNGANEQFF	TGTGCCAGCAGCCATCGGACTAACGGGGCTAATGAGCAGTTCTTC
TRBV19	TRBJ2-4	TRBD1	-	CASSLWDSQGDIQYF	TGTGCCAGTAGCCTATGGGACAGTCAAGGGGACATTCAGTACTTC
TRBV28	TRBJ1-1	TRBD1	-	CASSQWTGGNTEAFF	TGTGCCAGCAGTCAGTGGACAGGGGGGAACACTGAAGCTTTCTTT
TRBV7-9	TRBJ2-7	-	few	CASSSAYEQYF	TGTGCCAGCAGCTCCGCCTACGAGCAGTACTTC
TRBV7-8	TRBJ1-2	-	-	CASSALQGRGYTF	TGTGCCAGCAGCGCTTTACAGGGACGAGGCTACACCTTC
TRBV27	TRBJ2-3	-	-	CASSFRGDTQYF	TGTGCCAGCAGTTTCAGGGGAGATACGCAGTATTTT